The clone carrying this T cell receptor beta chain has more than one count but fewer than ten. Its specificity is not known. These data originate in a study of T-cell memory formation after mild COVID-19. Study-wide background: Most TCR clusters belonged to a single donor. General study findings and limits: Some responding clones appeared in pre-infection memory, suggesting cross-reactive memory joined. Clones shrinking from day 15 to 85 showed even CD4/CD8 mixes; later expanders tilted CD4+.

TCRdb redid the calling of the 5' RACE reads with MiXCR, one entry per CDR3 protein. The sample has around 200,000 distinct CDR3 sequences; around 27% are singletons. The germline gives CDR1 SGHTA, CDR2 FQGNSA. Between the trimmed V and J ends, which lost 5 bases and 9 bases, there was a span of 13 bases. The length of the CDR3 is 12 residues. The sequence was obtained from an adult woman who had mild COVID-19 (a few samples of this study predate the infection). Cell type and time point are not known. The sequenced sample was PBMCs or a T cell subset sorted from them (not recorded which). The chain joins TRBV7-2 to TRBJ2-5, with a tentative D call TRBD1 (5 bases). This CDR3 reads CASSPDWTSQYF. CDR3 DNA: TGTGCCAGCAGCCCCGACTGGACATCCCAGTACTTC.